A single sample gave rise to the 20 T cell receptor beta chains below, sequenced in a study of blood T cell repertoires in COVID-19. TCRdb keeps only in-frame clones here, not all; method: immunoSEQ multiplex PCR. The table shows 200,000 to 300,000 clones, with roughly 80% occurring only once. Sequences were obtained from peripheral blood. Receptors were obtained from a woman aged 55-70 years with active or convalescent COVID-19.

The CDR3 here is CAWSAQTEAFF. The CDR3 DNA reads as TGTGCCTGGAGTGCCCAGACTGAAGCTTTCTTT. The chain joins TRBV30 to TRBJ1-1; D gene uncertain. Germline V lookup: CDR1 GTSNPN, CDR2 SVGIG (reference sequence). The CDR3 extends over 11 amino acids. V was trimmed by 1 base and J by 5 bases, leaving 5 bases between them.

This sequence joins TRBV15 and TRBJ2-7, with D hard to call. Germline assignment: CDR1 LNHNV and CDR2 YYDKDF (reference sequence). This CDR3 region has 15 residues. The V and J ends lost 0 bases and 6 bases respectively, with 15 bases between them. CDR3 DNA: TGTGCCACCAGCAGAGACATAGCCGGCAACGGCGAGCAGTACGTC. It codes for CATSRDIAGNGEQYV.

J is TRBJ1-2 and V is TRBV3-1 (or the pseudogene TRBV3-2), with unresolved D. Germline V gene sequence: CDR1 LGHDT, CDR2 YNNKEL (reference sequence). CDR3 size: 14 residues. V lost 5 bases, J lost 2 bases, and 12 bases lay in between. This CDR3 reads CASSATRNNYGYTF. In DNA, the CDR3 is TGTGCCAGCAGCGCCACAAGAAACAACTATGGCTACACCTTC.

V is TRBV11-2 and J is TRBJ2-2; no clear D. The CDR3 loop spans 15 amino acids. Germline V CDR1 and CDR2: SGHAT, FQNNGV. V lost 5 bases, J lost 1 base, and 11 bases lay in between. The CDR3 spells CASSPPGWNTGELFF. The CDR3 coding sequence is TGTGCCAGCAGCCCCCCCGGTTGGAACACCGGGGAGCTGTTTTTT.

In nucleotides, the CDR3 is TGTGCCAGCAGTTACGCGGCAGCGAGATACAATGAGCAGTTCTTC. This translates into CASSYAAARYNEQFF. The V and J genes are TRBV6-6 and TRBJ2-1; D call uncertain. Germline V CDR1 and CDR2: MNHNY, SVGAGI (reference sequence). V was trimmed by 2 bases and J by 4 bases, leaving 12 bases between them. The CDR3 loop spans 15 amino acids.

The chain links TRBV6-5 to TRBJ1-1; possible D gene TRBD1, 6 bases. CDR1 is MNHEY, CDR2 SVGAGI, per germline. The CDR3 is 14 residues long. Trimming stripped 8 bases from V and 4 bases from J, with 17 bases between. CDR3 sequence reads: CASGGGVQSTEAFF. The CDR3 nucleotides read TGTGCCAGCGGGGGGGGCGTCCAGAGCACTGAAGCTTTCTTT.

The chain joins TRBV6-5 to TRBJ2-5; TRBD2 is a possible D gene (5 bases). The CDR3 contains 13 residues. Germline V gene lookup returns CDR1 MNHEY and CDR2 SVGAGI. V lost 6 bases and J lost 4, with 12 bases in between. The CDR3 loop is CASRDGEGETQYF. CDR3 nucleotide sequence: TGTGCCAGCAGAGACGGGGAAGGAGAGACCCAGTACTTC.

V usage is TRBV3-1 (or the pseudogene TRBV3-2) and J usage is TRBJ2-3; D ambiguous. The CDR3 runs 14 residues. Deletions cut 1 base from V and 0 bases from J, with 5 bases between. Germline V gene data show CDR1 as LGHDT and CDR2 as YNNKEL (reference sequence). CDR3 sequence: CASSQATSTDTQYF. CDR3 bases: TGTGCCAGCAGCCAAGCTACCAGCACAGATACGCAGTATTTT.

This rearrangement joins TRBV30 to TRBJ2-1; a possible D gene is TRBD2 (5 bases). The CDR3 totals 14 residues. Trimming removed 3 bases from V and 0 bases from J, with 9 bases in between. In germline, CDR1 is GTSNPN, CDR2 SVGIG (reference sequence). DNA for the CDR3: TGTGCCTGGAGAACGGACTTCTCCTACAATGAGCAGTTCTTC. This codes for CAWRTDFSYNEQFF.

The chain joins TRBV14 to TRBJ1-2; TRBD1 agrees at 10 bases. J gave up 8 bases and V 4 bases, and 7 bases lay outside the gene matches. The CDR3 is 14 residues long. Germline assignment: CDR1 SGHDN and CDR2 FVKESK. The CDR3 nucleotides are TGTGCCAGCAGCCGTCCCGGGACAGGGGACGGCTACACCTTC. Its translation is CASSRPGTGDGYTF. The variable domain in full, with the rest retrieved from reference TRBV14 and TRBJ1-2, is EAGVTQFPSHSVIEKGQTVTLRCDPISGHDNLYWYRRVMGKEIKFLLHFVKESKQDESGMPNNRFLAERTGGTYSTLKVQPAELEDSGVYFCASSRPGTGDGYTFGSGTRLTVV.

The chain joins TRBV5-1 to TRBJ1-2, with 8 bases identical to TRBD1. CDR1 and CDR2 from the germline V gene are SGHRS and YFSETQ. This CDR3 is built from 15 residues. V shed 0 bases and J 3 bases; nucleotides not matched to a gene: 4. The CDR3 bases are TGCGCCAGCAGCTTGGTTGGACAGGGCTACTATGGCTACACCTTC. It codes for CASSLVGQGYYGYTF.

The genes are TRBV7-8 and TRBJ1-5; 8 nucleotides align to TRBD1. CDR3 length: 16 amino acids. Germline-derived CDR1 and CDR2 are SGHVS and FQNEAQ. Trimming cost V 3 bases and J 6 bases; bases outside gene matches: 10. The CDR3 spells CASSLLRDRNSQPQHF. The CDR3 DNA is TGTGCCAGCAGCTTGCTCCGGGACAGGAACAGTCAGCCCCAGCATTTT.

The rearrangement links TRBV6-5 to TRBJ1-5; 7 nucleotides align to TRBD1. Per the germline V gene, CDR1 is MNHEY and CDR2 is SVGAGI. Unmatched junction bases numbered 9, after V lost 7 bases and J lost 6 bases. The CDR3 spans 14 residues. In DNA, the CDR3 is TGTGCCAGCACCACCGGGACAGAGACTCAGCCCCAGCATTTT. This encodes CASTTGTETQPQHF.

This chain joins TRBV5-4 and TRBJ2-1; 12 nucleotides align to TRBD2. Germline CDR1 reads SGHNT; CDR2 reads YYREEE (reference sequence). There are 15 residues in the CDR3. The V segment lost 4 bases and the J segment 4 bases; nucleotides outside the gene matches: 3. The CDR3 nucleotides read TGTGCCAGCAGCCCCGGACTAGCGGGATACAATGAGCAGTTCTTC. Translating gives CASSPGLAGYNEQFF.

Details on this clone: Distinct nucleotide sequences in the sample also encode this CDR3. This rearrangement joins TRBV30 to TRBJ1-1; D perhaps matches TRBD1 (5 bases). From germline, CDR1 is GTSNPN and CDR2 SVGIG (reference sequence). The CDR3 is 11 amino acids. The V gene lost 3 bases and the J gene lost 3 bases, with 5 bases spanning the gap. CDR3 residues: CAWSRDTEAFF. The CDR3 DNA sequence: TGTGCCTGGAGCAGGGACACTGAAGCTTTCTTT. Full variable domain (rest looked up from reference TRBV30 and TRBJ1-1): SQTIHQWPATLVQPVGSPLSLECTVEGTSNPNLYWYRQAAGRGLQLLFYSVGIGQISSEVPQNLSASRPQDRQFILSSKKLLLSDSGFYLCAWSRDTEAFFGQGTRLTVV.

The V call is TRBV19, the J call TRBJ2-7; TRBD1 is a possible D gene (5 bases). V lost 4 bases and J 3 bases, leaving 10 bases between the germline ends. Germline V gene sequence: CDR1 LNHDA, CDR2 SQIVND (reference sequence). The length of the CDR3 is 13 residues. The DNA of the CDR3 is TGTGCCAGTAGTAAGGGGCACAACTACGAGCAGTACGTC. Its translation is CASSKGHNYEQYV.

The chain employs TRBV6-2 or TRBV6-3 and TRBJ1-4; 7 bases fit TRBD1. CDR3 size: 16 residues. Germline V gene sequence: CDR1 MNHEY, CDR2 SVGEGT. V shed 6 bases and J 4 bases; nucleotides not matched to a gene: 11. This chain's CDR3 is CASSPTGEGYNEKLFF. The CDR3 DNA reads TGTGCCAGCAGCCCTACAGGGGAAGGATATAATGAAAAACTGTTTTTT.

The V call is TRBV27, the J call TRBJ2-1; TRBD2 matches at 7 bases. Germline V gives CDR1 MNHEY, CDR2 SMNVEV (reference sequence). V dropped 6 bases and J dropped 7; count of bases not matched to a gene: 9. CDR3 size: 14 residues. In DNA, the CDR3 is TGTGCCAGCAGACGGACTAGTCTAGCAAATGAGCAGTTCTTC. It translates to CASRRTSLANEQFF.

The chain couples TRBV7-2 to TRBJ2-1; 9 bases match TRBD2. V lost 0 bases and J lost 7; bases outside the gene matches: 10. Germline CDR1 and CDR2: SGHTA and FQGNSA. The CDR3 extends over 17 amino acids. The DNA for the CDR3 is TGTGCCAGCAGCTTAGCGGTCGGCGGGCGGGGGGGGAATGAGCAGTTCTTC. It translates to CASSLAVGGRGGNEQFF.

The chain recombines TRBV5-1 with TRBJ2-1; 9 bases are shared with TRBD1. Germline assignment: CDR1 SGHRS and CDR2 YFSETQ. The length of the CDR3 is 15 residues. V lost 4 bases, J lost 7 bases, and 9 bases stayed unmatched. CDR3 coding DNA: TGCGCCAGCAGCCTCGGACAGGGGCCTTTTAATGAGCAGTTCTTC. As protein: CASSLGQGPFNEQFF.